These 26 T cell receptor beta chains were all obtained from the same sample, sequenced in a study of cytomegalovirus exposure and HLA in healthy donors. PCR was performed using 60 Vbeta and 13 Jbeta primers. Produced via immunoSEQ multiplex PCR; TCRdb's table is partial and in-frame only. The sample records under 200,000 clones, about 80% being singletons. Material for sequencing was PBMCs. The source of these receptors is a woman in her forties or fifties in good health and CMV-seropositive.

This chain joins TRBV6-6 and TRBJ1-4, with D possibly matching TRBD1 (5 bases). Trimming cost V 5 bases and J 7 bases, with 8 bases left between them. CDR3 length: 12 amino acids. Germline V gene lookup returns CDR1 MNHNY and CDR2 SVGAGI (reference sequence). In DNA, the CDR3 is TGTGCCAGCAGTCTTCAGGGTGAAAAACTGTTTTTT. It yields the protein CASSLQGEKLFF.

V is TRBV28 and J is TRBJ1-4; tentative D call: TRBD1 (5 bases). This CDR3 is built from 15 residues. Germline-derived CDR1 and CDR2 are MDHEN and SYDVKM. V lost 2 bases to trimming and J lost 7 bases, with 14 bases between them. The CDR3 spells CASSLGGYSGEKLFF. The CDR3 region has the DNA TGTGCCAGCAGTTTAGGGGGGTACAGCGGTGAAAAACTGTTTTTT.

The genes are TRBV7-3 and TRBJ2-6; a possible D gene is TRBD1 (6 bases). The CDR3 covers 19 residues. Deletions cut 5 bases from V and 0 bases from J, with 20 bases between. The V gene's germline CDR1 is SGHTA and CDR2 FQGTGA. CDR3 sequence reads: CASSHQGQGLPSGANVLTF. CDR3 DNA sequence: TGTGCCAGCAGCCACCAGGGGCAGGGGCTTCCCTCTGGGGCCAACGTCCTGACTTTC.

The chain joins TRBV5-1 to TRBJ2-3, with D tentatively TRBD2 (6 bases). The CDR3 covers 15 residues. V gave up 0 bases and J gave up 2 bases, with 10 bases separating them. Germline CDR1 and CDR2: SGHRS and YFSETQ. The CDR3 spells CASSLGSGFTDTQYF. For the CDR3, the DNA is TGCGCCAGCAGCTTGGGTAGCGGATTCACAGATACGCAGTATTTT.

The chain has TRBV29-1 and TRBJ2-1, with 12 nucleotides matching TRBD2. Germline-derived CDR1 and CDR2 are SQVTM and ANQGSEA. V trimming: 7 bases; J trimming: 6 bases; junction bases outside the gene matches: 7. The CDR3 runs to 14 residues. The CDR3 sequence: CSEMTSGSLNEQFF. The CDR3, as DNA: TGCAGCGAAATGACTAGCGGGAGTCTCAATGAGCAGTTCTTC.

This clone was seen more than once but under ten times. In DNA, the CDR3 is TGTGCCAGCAGCCCCCGCGCGGGGGTGAACACTGAAGCTTTCTTT. As protein: CASSPRAGVNTEAFF. The genes are TRBV27 and TRBJ1-1; maybe TRBD1 (5 bases). In germline, CDR1 is MNHEY, CDR2 SMNVEV (reference sequence). Trimming took 6 bases from V and 0 from J, leaving 14 bases between them. The CDR3 has 15 amino acids.

The V call is TRBV4-3, the J call TRBJ1-1; a possible D gene is TRBD1 (5 bases). The ends were cut back, 3 bases at V and 4 bases at J, with 27 bases in the middle. Germline CDR1 is LGHNA and CDR2 is YSLEER. This CDR3 contains 19 residues. The DNA of the CDR3 is TGCGCCAGCAGCCATTACGTGGGTTCGGGCACGGGGGGAAGCACTGAAGCTTTCTTT. It encodes CASSHYVGSGTGGSTEAFF.

J is TRBJ1-4 and V is TRBV6-5; D uncertain. Between the trimmed V and J ends, which lost 4 bases and 11 bases, there was a span of 11 bases. This CDR3 spans 12 amino acids. Germline-derived CDR1 and CDR2 are MNHEY and SVGAGI. The DNA for the CDR3 is TGTGCCAGCAGTTGGAGGAAAGGGAAACTGTTTTTT. Translation: CASSWRKGKLFF.

A word on this clone: At the DNA level, this CDR3 is encoded by other sequences in the same sample as well. This sequence joins TRBV19 and TRBJ1-2, with D possibly TRBD1 on 6 matching bases. The CDR3 spans 14 residues. V was clipped by 4 bases and J by 8 bases, with 17 bases between them. Germline V gene data show CDR1 as LNHDA and CDR2 as SQIVND (reference sequence). Here the CDR3 DNA reads TGTGCCAGTAGTACCCCACAGGGTACCTACGGCTACACCTTC. This gives the protein CASSTPQGTYGYTF. The entire variable domain, with the rest obtained from reference TRBV19 and TRBJ1-2, is as follows: DGGITQSPKYLFRKEGQNVTLSCEQNLNHDAMYWYRQDPGQGLRLIYYSQIVNDFQKGDIAEGYSVSREKKESFPLTVTSAQKNPTAFYLCASSTPQGTYGYTFGSGTRLTVV.

The chain employs TRBV21-1 and TRBJ2-3; the table assigns TRBD1, which was not confirmed against the DNA. TRBV21-1 is a pseudogene locus. The CDR3 loop spans 22 amino acids. The CDR3 reads CASIGASNKPGQGTSGADTQYF. The CDR3 DNA reads TGTGCCAGCATTGGGGCCTCAAACAAACCGGGACAGGGGACCTCTGGCGCAGATACGCAGTATTTT.

This clone appeared once. The chain employs TRBV28 and TRBJ1-6, with 7 bases matching TRBD1. CDR3 length: 13 amino acids. With V trimmed by 8 bases and J by 7 bases, 5 bases remained unmatched. Germline V gives CDR1 MDHEN, CDR2 SYDVKM. CDR3 nucleotides: TGTGCCAGCTGGGACAGAGTCAATTCACCCCTCCACTTT. It yields the protein CASWDRVNSPLHF.

V and J are TRBV19 and TRBJ2-2; the match to TRBD2 covers 10 bases. The CDR3 has 18 residues. The V gene end was trimmed by 5 bases and the J gene end by 1 base; junction bases not matched to a gene: 10. The germline gives CDR1 LNHDA, CDR2 SQIVND (reference sequence). CDR3 loop: CASSVLPLAGGNTGELFF. CDR3 sequence (DNA): TGTGCCAGTAGTGTTCTACCTTTAGCGGGAGGGAACACCGGGGAGCTGTTTTTT.

This chain joins TRBV5-1 and TRBJ2-7; tentative D call: TRBD2 (6 bases). This CDR3 comprises 14 residues. V was cut by 0 bases and J by 0 bases, with 7 bases left in between. Looked up from germline, CDR1 is SGHRS and CDR2 is YFSETQ. CDR3 sequence: CASSLERVSYEQYF. In DNA, the CDR3 is TGCGCCAGCAGCTTGGAGCGGGTCTCCTACGAGCAGTACTTC.

The chain employs TRBV29-1 and TRBJ1-1; the D is unclear. V was pared by 5 bases and J by 4 bases, with 8 bases between. This CDR3 has 11 amino acids. Germline CDR1 SQVTM, CDR2 ANQGSEA. The DNA of the CDR3 is TGCAGCGTTTTGAGGCCCACTGAAGCTTTCTTT. This codes for CSVLRPTEAFF.

V and J are TRBV10-3 and TRBJ1-1; the D is unclear. V lost 8 bases and J 7 bases, leaving 14 bases between the germline ends. This CDR3 has 12 amino acids. The germline V gene encodes CDR1 ENHRY and CDR2 SYGVKD. CDR3 nucleotides: TGTGCCATCTCGGACGAGGGTCGTGAAGCTTTCTTT. Residues: CAISDEGREAFF.

The chain is built from TRBV18 and TRBJ1-2; perhaps TRBD1 as D (5 bases). Germline lookup yields CDR1 KGHSH and CDR2 LQKENI. Deletions cut 4 bases from V and 5 bases from J, with 11 bases between. The CDR3 has 13 residues. The chain's CDR3 is CASSRGGVYGYTF. The CDR3 coding sequence is TGTGCCAGCTCACGGGGGGGAGTTTATGGCTACACCTTC.

The J gene is TRBJ2-5, the V gene TRBV5-1; D not resolved. The germline V and J ends were trimmed by 0 bases and 2 bases, with 8 bases remaining between them. This CDR3 spans 14 amino acids. Germline values: CDR1 SGHRS, CDR2 YFSETQ. The CDR3 DNA sequence: TGCGCCAGCAGCTTGGACCTAGATCAAGAGACCCAGTACTTC. Translating it yields CASSLDLDQETQYF.

This clone was counted a few times. The chain recombines TRBV9 with TRBJ1-2, with 9 bases aligning to TRBD1. Trimming took 0 bases from V and 2 from J; bases not matched to a gene: 2. CDR3 length: 15 residues. The germline V gene has CDR1 SGDLS and CDR2 YYNGEE. DNA for the CDR3: TGTGCCAGCAGCGTAGTGGGACAGGGAAACTATGGCTACACCTTC. This sequence encodes CASSVVGQGNYGYTF.

This chain connects TRBV7-9 to TRBJ1-2; D is perhaps TRBD1 (5 bases). This CDR3 is built from 12 residues. Trimming left V 3 bases short and J 5 bases short, with 7 bases between. Germline assignment: CDR1 SEHNR and CDR2 FQNEAQ (reference sequence). The CDR3 spells CASSFDSYGYTF. CDR3 DNA: TGTGCCAGCAGCTTCGACAGTTATGGCTACACCTTC.

This chain links TRBV5-1 with TRBJ2-3; 8 nucleotides line up with TRBD1. The J segment lost 0 bases and the V segment lost 7 bases, leaving 10 bases of the junction unmatched. The CDR3 is made up of 16 amino acids. Germline values: CDR1 SGHRS, CDR2 YFSETQ. CDR3 loop: CASRTQGATSTDTQYF. DNA for the CDR3: TGCGCCAGCCGGACTCAGGGGGCAACTAGCACAGATACGCAGTATTTT.

This chain links TRBV7-2 with TRBJ2-2; TRBD2 matches at 14 bases. The CDR3 totals 18 residues. Germline V gene lookup returns CDR1 SGHTA and CDR2 FQGNSA. V gave up 5 bases and J gave up 3 bases; unmatched junction bases: 8. In DNA, the CDR3 is TGTGCCAGCAGCCATATTCCGGGACTAGCGGGAGACACCGGGGAGCTGTTTTTT. This gives the protein CASSHIPGLAGDTGELFF.

This clone was counted between two and nine times. The chain carries TRBV19 and TRBJ2-2, with a tentative D call TRBD2 (6 bases). The germline gives CDR1 LNHDA, CDR2 SQIVND (reference sequence). The V gene lost 6 bases and the J gene lost 5 bases, with 16 bases spanning the gap. This CDR3 has 15 amino acids. The CDR3 coding sequence is TGTGCCAGTAGGGGGTGGGTGGCGGGGACCGGGGAGCTGTTTTTT. Protein sequence: CASRGWVAGTGELFF.

This chain uses TRBV28 with TRBJ1-2; tentative D call: TRBD1 (5 bases). Trimming removed 7 bases from V and 2 bases from J, with 23 bases in between. The CDR3 length is 17 residues. Germline V CDR1 and CDR2: MDHEN, SYDVKM. The CDR3 nucleotides are TGTGCCAGCACTCCTCATGACAGACGCATCATAAACTATGGCTACACCTTC. Translation gives CASTPHDRRIINYGYTF.

The V call is TRBV7-9, the J call TRBJ2-1; possible D gene TRBD2, 6 bases. CDR3 size: 13 residues. With 5 bases removed from V and 14 bases from J, the gap between germline ends came to 19 bases. CDR1 SEHNR and CDR2 FQNEAQ come from the germline V gene (reference sequence). CDR3 loop: CASSRGEVAKKFF. Here the CDR3 DNA reads TGTGCCAGCAGCCGCGGGGAAGTGGCCAAGAAGTTCTTC.

The chain combines TRBV19 with TRBJ2-5, with TRBD2 matching 8 bases. V was pared by 5 bases and J by 2 bases, with 4 bases of the junction left unmatched. Germline V lookup: CDR1 LNHDA, CDR2 SQIVND (reference sequence). The CDR3 is 14 residues long. CDR3: CASSDRGGQETQYF. CDR3 DNA: TGTGCCAGTAGTGACCGGGGGGGTCAAGAGACCCAGTACTTC.

This chain uses TRBV7-9 with TRBJ1-2, with D tentatively TRBD1 (5 bases). From germline, CDR1 is SEHNR and CDR2 FQNEAQ (reference sequence). The CDR3 extends over 14 amino acids. V dropped 1 base and J dropped 1 base, with 7 bases sitting between them. The CDR3 reads CASSLGQFNYGYTF. CDR3 in DNA: TGTGCCAGCAGCTTAGGACAGTTTAACTATGGCTACACCTTC.